The entry below gives a single TCR beta chain sequence along with its context. The sample comes from a study of technical replicates of blood from several donors. Germline V CDR1 and CDR2: ENHRY, SYGVKD. V lost 3 bases and J lost 0, with 6 bases in between. This CDR3 is 14 amino acids long. TCRdb's table, derived via immunoSEQ multiplex PCR, lists solely in-frame clones and lacks some. The sample lists more than 70,000 clones, about 96% seen once, with approximately 0.21% in the top ten. What was sequenced was T cells isolated from PBMCs. The TCR comes from a human donor in good health. The rearrangement uses TRBV10-3 and TRBJ2-1, with D maybe TRBD2 (5 bases). The CDR3 coding sequence is TGTGCCATCAGTGATGGGAGCTCCTACAATGAGCAGTTCTTC. This encodes CAISDGSSYNEQFF.